This passage covers 9 T cell receptor beta chains from one sample sequenced in a study of cytomegalovirus exposure and HLA in healthy donors. Both 60 Vbeta primers and 13 Jbeta primers went into the PCR. Sequenced by immunoSEQ multiplex PCR; TCRdb stores in-frame clones only, minus some. The sample has fewer than 20,000 clones, approximately 80% seen once; the top ten hold about 21%. The sample comprised PBMCs. The receptors come from a human donor in good health.

The CDR3 here is CASSLAGTSGSPDTQYF. The CDR3 DNA is TGTGCCAGCAGCTTAGCGGGGACTAGCGGGAGCCCAGATACGCAGTATTTT. The V call is TRBV11-2, the J call TRBJ2-3; 14 bases line up with TRBD2. This CDR3 region has 17 residues. Germline V CDR1 and CDR2: SGHAT, FQNNGV. Unmatched junction bases numbered 4, after V lost 1 base and J lost 4 bases. The full variable domain, with the rest looked up from reference TRBV11-2 and TRBJ2-3, is EAGVAQSPRYKIIEKRQSVAFWCNPISGHATLYWYQQILGQGPKLLIQFQNNGVVDDSQLPKDRFSAERLKGVDSTLKIQPAKLEDSAVYLCASSLAGTSGSPDTQYFGPGTRLTVL.

Worth noting for this clone: Other DNA sequences of this sample code for an identical CDR3. V and J are TRBV11-2 and TRBJ2-7; 8 bases are shared with TRBD1. The ends lost 5 bases at V and 0 bases at J; junction bases unmatched: 6. Germline V gene data show CDR1 as SGHAT and CDR2 as FQNNGV. The length of the CDR3 is 15 residues. CDR3 in amino acids: CASSPSGTGSYEQYF. The DNA for the CDR3 is TGTGCCAGCAGCCCTTCTGGGACAGGCTCCTACGAGCAGTACTTC.

V is TRBV5-6 and J is TRBJ2-5; 8 bases line up with TRBD1. Germline lookup yields CDR1 SGHDT and CDR2 YYEEEE. The V segment lost 0 bases and the J segment 5 bases; nucleotides outside the gene matches: 6. The CDR3 runs 15 residues. CDR3: CASSLGWTGHETQYF. In DNA, the CDR3 is TGTGCCAGCAGCTTGGGATGGACAGGGCACGAGACCCAGTACTTC.

This chain links TRBV12-2 with TRBJ2-1; the table names TRBD1, a call not compared with the DNA. TRBV12-2 is a pseudogene. This CDR3 spans 13 amino acids. CDR3 sequence: CASRLVGTGRQFF. CDR3 DNA: TGTGCAAGTCGCTTAGTCGGGACAGGGAGGCAGTTCTTC.

This chain links TRBV4-2 with TRBJ2-7; D gene uncertain. CDR3 length: 15 amino acids. Trimming took 1 base from V and 2 from J, leaving 12 bases between them. Germline V gives CDR1 LGHNA, CDR2 YNFKEQ. CDR3 residues: CASSQGRLIPYEQYF. The CDR3 bases are TGTGCCAGCAGCCAAGGGCGGCTAATCCCCTACGAGCAGTACTTC.

The V call is TRBV2, the J call TRBJ1-1; D is unresolved. Germline-derived CDR1 and CDR2 are SNHLY and FYNNEI. V dropped 4 bases and J dropped 4 bases, with 19 bases sitting between them. This CDR3 comprises 16 residues. The CDR3 bases are TGTGCCAGCAGTGCTTTGTGGGGTCTCGGGAGCACTGAAGCTTTCTTT. This gives the protein CASSALWGLGSTEAFF.

The CDR3 here is CASSLVAGATGELFF. Written as DNA, the CDR3 is TGTGCCAGCAGCTTGGTGGCAGGGGCCACCGGGGAGCTGTTTTTT. This chain links TRBV5-6 with TRBJ2-2, with a possible D match to TRBD1 (6 bases). V lost 0 bases to trimming and J lost 4 bases, with 10 bases between them. Germline CDR1 reads SGHDT; CDR2 reads YYEEEE. The CDR3 contains 15 residues.

The chain recombines TRBV6-5 with TRBJ2-3, with a possible D match to TRBD2 (6 bases). V lost 6 bases and J 0 bases, leaving 10 bases between the germline ends. The germline V gene has CDR1 MNHEY and CDR2 SVGAGI. CDR3 length: 14 residues. Here the CDR3 DNA reads TGTGCCAGCAGCCCGGGACTTAGCACAGATACGCAGTATTTT. Its protein product is CASSPGLSTDTQYF.

The chain joins TRBV30 to TRBJ2-7, with TRBD2 as a possible D gene (6 bases). CDR3 length: 14 residues. Trimming removed 3 bases from V and 1 base from J, with 13 bases in between. CDR1 and CDR2 from the germline V gene are GTSNPN and SVGIG (reference sequence). The DNA for the CDR3 is TGTGCCTGGAGGGAGGGTGTTTATTCCTACGAGCAGTACTTC. This encodes CAWREGVYSYEQYF.